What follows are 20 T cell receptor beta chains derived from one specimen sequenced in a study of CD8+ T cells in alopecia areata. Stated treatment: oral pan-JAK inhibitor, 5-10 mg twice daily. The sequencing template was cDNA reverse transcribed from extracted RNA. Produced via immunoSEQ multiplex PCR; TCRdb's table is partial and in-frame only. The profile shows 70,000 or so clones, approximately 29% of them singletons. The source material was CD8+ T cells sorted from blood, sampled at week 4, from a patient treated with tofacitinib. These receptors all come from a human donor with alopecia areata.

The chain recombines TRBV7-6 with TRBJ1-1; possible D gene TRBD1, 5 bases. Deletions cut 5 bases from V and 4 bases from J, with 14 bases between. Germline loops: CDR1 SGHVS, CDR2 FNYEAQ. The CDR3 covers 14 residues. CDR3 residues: CASSPGLGSTEAFF. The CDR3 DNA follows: TGTGCCAGCAGCCCAGGGTTAGGGAGCACTGAAGCTTTCTTT.

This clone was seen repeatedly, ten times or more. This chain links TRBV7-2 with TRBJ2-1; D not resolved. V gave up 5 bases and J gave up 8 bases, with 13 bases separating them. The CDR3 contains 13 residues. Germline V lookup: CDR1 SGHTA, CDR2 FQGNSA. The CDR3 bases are TGTGCCAGCAGCCGAGACCCGGACGATGAGCAGTTCTTC. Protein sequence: CASSRDPDDEQFF.

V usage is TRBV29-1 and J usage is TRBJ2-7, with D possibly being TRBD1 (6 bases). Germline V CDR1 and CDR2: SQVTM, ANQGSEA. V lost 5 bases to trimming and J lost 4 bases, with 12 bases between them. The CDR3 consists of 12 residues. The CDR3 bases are TGCAGCGTTCGGGGCAGGGGTTACGAGCAGTACTTC. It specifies CSVRGRGYEQYF.

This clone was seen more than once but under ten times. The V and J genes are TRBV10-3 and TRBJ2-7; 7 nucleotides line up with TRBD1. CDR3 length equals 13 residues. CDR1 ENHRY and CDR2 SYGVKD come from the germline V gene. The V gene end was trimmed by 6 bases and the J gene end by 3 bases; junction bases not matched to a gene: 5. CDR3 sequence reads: CAISRDRNYEQYF. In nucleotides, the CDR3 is TGTGCCATCAGCCGGGACAGAAACTACGAGCAGTACTTC.

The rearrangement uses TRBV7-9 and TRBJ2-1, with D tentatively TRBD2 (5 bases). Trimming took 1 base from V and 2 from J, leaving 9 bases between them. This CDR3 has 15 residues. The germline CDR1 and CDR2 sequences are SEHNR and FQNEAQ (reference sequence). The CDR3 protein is CASSLVRGAYNEQFF. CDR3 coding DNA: TGTGCCAGCAGCTTAGTCCGGGGTGCCTACAATGAGCAGTTCTTC.

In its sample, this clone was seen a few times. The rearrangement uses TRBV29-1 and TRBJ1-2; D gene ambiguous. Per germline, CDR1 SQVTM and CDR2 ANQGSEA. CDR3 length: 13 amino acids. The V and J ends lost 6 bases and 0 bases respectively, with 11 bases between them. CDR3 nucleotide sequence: TGCAGCGTGAGACAACAAGCTAACTATGGCTACACCTTC. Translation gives CSVRQQANYGYTF.

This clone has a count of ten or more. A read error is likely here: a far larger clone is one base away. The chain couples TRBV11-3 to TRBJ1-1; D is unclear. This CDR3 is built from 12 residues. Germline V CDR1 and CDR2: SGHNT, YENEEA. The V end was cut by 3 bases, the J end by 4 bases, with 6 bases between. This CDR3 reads CASSFGTTEAFF. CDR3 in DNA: TGTGCCAGCAGCTTCGGAACCACTGAAGCTTTCTTT.

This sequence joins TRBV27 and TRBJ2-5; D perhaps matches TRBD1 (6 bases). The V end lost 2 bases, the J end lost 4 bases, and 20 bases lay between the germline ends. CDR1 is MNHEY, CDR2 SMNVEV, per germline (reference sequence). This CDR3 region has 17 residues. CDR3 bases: TGTGCCAGCAGTTTAAAACAGGGTATAACCTCGCGAGAGACCCAGTACTTC. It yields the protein CASSLKQGITSRETQYF.

This CDR3 reads CSVAHNRVNNEQFF. CDR3 nucleotides: TGCAGCGTCGCACATAACAGGGTAAACAATGAGCAGTTCTTC. The V gene is TRBV29-1, the J gene TRBJ2-1; weak D call: TRBD1 (6 bases). The CDR3 is 14 residues long. Trimming left V 6 bases short and J 5 bases short, with 17 bases between. From germline, CDR1 is SQVTM and CDR2 ANQGSEA.

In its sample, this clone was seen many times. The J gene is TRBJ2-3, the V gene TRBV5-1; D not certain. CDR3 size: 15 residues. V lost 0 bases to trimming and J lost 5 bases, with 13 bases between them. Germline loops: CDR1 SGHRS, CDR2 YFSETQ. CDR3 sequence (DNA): TGCGCCAGCAGCTTGGCTCAGGTCCCTAGAGATACGCAGTATTTT. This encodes CASSLAQVPRDTQYF. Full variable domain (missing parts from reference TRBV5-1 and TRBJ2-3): KAGVTQTPRYLIKTRGQQVTLSCSPISGHRSVSWYQQTPGQGLQFLFEYFSETQRNKGNFPGRFSGRQFSNSRSEMNVSTLELGDSALYLCASSLAQVPRDTQYFGPGTRLTVL.

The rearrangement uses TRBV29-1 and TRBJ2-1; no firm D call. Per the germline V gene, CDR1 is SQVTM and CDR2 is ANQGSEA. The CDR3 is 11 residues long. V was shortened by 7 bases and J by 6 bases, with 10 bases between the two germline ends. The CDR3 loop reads CSANFGNEQFF. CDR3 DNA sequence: TGCAGCGCGAACTTTGGCAATGAGCAGTTCTTC.

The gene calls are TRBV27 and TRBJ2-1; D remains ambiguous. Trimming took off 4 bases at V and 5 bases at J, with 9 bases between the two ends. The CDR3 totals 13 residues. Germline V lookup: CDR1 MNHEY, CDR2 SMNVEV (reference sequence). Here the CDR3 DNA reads TGTGCCAGCAGTTGGGCCAGGAACAATGAGCAGTTCTTC. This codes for CASSWARNNEQFF.

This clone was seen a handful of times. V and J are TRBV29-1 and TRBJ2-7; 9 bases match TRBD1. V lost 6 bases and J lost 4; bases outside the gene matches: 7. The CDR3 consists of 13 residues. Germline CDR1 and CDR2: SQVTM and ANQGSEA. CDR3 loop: CSVGPGQGYEQYF. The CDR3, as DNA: TGCAGCGTCGGACCGGGACAGGGTTACGAGCAGTACTTC.

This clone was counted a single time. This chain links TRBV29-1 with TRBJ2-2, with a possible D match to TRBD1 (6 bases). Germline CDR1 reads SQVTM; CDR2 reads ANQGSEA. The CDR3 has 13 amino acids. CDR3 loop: CSGGGGTAGELFF. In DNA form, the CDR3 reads TGCAGTGGGGGCGGAGGTACGGCCGGGGAGCTGTTTTTT.

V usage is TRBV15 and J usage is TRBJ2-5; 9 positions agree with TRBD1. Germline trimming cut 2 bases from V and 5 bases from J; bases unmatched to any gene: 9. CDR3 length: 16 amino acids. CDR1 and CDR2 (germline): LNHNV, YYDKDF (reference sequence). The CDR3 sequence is CATSRTGTGLWETQYF. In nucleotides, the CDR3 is TGTGCCACCAGCAGAACCGGGACAGGGCTATGGGAGACCCAGTACTTC.

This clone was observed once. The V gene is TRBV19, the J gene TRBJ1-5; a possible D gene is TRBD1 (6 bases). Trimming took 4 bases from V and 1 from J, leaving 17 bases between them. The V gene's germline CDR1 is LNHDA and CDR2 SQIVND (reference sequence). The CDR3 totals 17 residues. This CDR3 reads CASSTPRGARSNQPQHF. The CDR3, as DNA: TGTGCCAGTAGTACCCCCCGGGGGGCGCGCAGCAATCAGCCCCAGCATTTT.

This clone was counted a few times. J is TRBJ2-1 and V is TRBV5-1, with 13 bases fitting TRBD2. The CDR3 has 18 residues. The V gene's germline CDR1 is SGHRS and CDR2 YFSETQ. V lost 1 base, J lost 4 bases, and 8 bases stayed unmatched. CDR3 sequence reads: CASSLPNRTSGGYNEQFF. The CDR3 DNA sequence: TGCGCCAGCAGCTTGCCAAACCGGACTAGCGGGGGTTACAATGAGCAGTTCTTC.

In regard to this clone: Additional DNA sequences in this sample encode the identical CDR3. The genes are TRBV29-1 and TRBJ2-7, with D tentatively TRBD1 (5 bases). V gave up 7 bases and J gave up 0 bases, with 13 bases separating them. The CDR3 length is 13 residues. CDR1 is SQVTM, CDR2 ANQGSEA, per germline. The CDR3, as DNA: TGCAGCGCGGGTCAGGGCAGCTCCTACGAGCAGTACTTC. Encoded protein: CSAGQGSSYEQYF.

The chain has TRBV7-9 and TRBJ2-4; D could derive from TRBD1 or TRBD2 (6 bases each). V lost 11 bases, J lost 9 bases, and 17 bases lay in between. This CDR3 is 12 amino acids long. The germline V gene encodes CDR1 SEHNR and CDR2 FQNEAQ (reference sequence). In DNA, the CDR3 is TGTGCCTCTGTAGGGGGGAGGAGCATTCAGTACTTC. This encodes CASVGGRSIQYF. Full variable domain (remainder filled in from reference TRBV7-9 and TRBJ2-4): DTGVSQNPRHKITKRGQNVTFRCDPISEHNRLYWYRQTLGQGPEFLTYFQNEAQLEKSRLLSDRFSAERPKGSFSTLEIQRTEQGDSAMYLCASVGGRSIQYFGAGTRLSVL.

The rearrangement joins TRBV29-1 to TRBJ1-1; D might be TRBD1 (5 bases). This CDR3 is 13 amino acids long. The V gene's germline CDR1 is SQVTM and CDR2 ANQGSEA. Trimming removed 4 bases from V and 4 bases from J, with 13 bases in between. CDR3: CSVVGGRGTEAFF. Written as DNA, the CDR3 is TGCAGCGTTGTTGGGGGTCGGGGCACTGAAGCTTTCTTT.